This T cell receptor (beta chain) emerged from a study of blood T cell repertoires in COVID-19. Study at large: Samples came from the United States, Italy and Spain, spanning acute and convalescent COVID-19. T cells, B-cell-depleted T cells, or PBMCs provided the cDNA or gDNA that served as material.

CDR3 length: 14 amino acids. V lost 6 bases and J lost 1; bases outside the gene matches: 3. Germline CDR1 is MNHEY and CDR2 is SVGAGI. In the case of this clone: This CDR3 is also generated by other DNA sequences in the sample.

Under the authors' procedure: Reference gene primer amplification gave nucleated cell count estimates. Only in-frame clones appear in the TCRdb table, and some are missing; sequencing was by immunoSEQ multiplex PCR. V, J and clone size derive from that table, while D and trimming were established from the DNA sequence. The profile shows 230,000 or so clones, around four fifths of them singletons. Sequencing used peripheral blood. This receptor was identified in a man aged 25-45 years with active or convalescent COVID-19. The rearrangement links TRBV6-5 to TRBJ1-5, with 7 bases aligning to TRBD1. The chain's CDR3 is CASSRQGSNQPQHF. The CDR3 bases are TGTGCCAGCAGCAGACAGGGAAGCAATCAGCCCCAGCATTTT.